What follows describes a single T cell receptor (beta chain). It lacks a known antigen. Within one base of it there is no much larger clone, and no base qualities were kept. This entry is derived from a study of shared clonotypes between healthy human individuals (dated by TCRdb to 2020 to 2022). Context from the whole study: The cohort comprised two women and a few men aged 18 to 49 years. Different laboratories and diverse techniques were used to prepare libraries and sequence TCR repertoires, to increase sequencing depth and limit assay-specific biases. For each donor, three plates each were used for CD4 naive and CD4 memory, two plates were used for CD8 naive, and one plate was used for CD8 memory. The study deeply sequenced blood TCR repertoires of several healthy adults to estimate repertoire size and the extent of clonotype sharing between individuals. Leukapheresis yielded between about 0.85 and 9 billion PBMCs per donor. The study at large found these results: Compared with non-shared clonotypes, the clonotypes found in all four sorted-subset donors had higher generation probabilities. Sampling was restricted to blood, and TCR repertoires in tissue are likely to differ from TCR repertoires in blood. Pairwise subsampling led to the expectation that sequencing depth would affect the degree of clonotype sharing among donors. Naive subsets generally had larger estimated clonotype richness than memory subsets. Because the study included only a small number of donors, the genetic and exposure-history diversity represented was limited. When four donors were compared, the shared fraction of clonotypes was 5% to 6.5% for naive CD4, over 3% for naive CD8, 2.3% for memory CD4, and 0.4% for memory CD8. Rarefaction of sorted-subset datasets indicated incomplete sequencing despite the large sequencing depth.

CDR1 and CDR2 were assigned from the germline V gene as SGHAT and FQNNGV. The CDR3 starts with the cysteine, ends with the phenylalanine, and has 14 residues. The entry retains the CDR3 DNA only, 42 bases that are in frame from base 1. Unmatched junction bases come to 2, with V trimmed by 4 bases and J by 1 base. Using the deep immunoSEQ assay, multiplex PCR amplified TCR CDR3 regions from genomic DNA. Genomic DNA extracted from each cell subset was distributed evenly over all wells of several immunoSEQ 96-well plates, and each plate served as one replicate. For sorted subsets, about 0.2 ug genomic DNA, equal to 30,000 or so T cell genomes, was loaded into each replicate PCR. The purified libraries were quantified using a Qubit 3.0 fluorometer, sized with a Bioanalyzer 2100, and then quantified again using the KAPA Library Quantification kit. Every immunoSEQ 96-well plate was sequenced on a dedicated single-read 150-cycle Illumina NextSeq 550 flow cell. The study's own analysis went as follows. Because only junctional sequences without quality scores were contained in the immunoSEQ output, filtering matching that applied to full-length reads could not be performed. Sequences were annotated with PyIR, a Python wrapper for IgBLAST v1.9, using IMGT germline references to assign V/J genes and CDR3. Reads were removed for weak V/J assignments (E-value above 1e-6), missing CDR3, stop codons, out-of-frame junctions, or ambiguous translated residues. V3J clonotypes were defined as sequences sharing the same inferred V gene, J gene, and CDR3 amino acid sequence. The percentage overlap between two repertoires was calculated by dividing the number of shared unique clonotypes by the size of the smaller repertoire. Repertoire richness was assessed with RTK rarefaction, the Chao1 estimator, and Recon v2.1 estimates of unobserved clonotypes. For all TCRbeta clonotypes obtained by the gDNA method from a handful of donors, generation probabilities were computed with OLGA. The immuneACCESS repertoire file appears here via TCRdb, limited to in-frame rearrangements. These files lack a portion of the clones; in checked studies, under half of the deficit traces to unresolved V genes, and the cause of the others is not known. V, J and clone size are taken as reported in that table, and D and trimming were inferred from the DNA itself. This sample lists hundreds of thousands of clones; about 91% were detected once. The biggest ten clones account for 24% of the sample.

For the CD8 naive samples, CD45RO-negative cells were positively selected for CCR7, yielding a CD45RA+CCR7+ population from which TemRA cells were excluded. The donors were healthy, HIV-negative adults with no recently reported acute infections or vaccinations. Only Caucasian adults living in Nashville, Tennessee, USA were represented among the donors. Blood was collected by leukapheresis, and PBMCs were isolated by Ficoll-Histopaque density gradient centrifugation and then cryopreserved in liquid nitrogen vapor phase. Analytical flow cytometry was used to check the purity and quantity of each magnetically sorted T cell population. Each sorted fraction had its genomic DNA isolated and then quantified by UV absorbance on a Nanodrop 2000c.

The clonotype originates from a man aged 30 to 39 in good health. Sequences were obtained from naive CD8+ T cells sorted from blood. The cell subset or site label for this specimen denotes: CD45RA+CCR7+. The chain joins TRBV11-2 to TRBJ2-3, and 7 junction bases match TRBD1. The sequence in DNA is TGTGCCAGCAGCTCCCAGGGGGGCACAGATACGCAGTATTTT. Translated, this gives CASSSQGGTDTQYF.